Listed here are 30 T cell receptor beta chains from one sample, sequenced in a study of glioma-infiltrating T cells after dendritic cell vaccination. Measured with immunoSEQ multiplex PCR; TCRdb has only the in-frame clones, and not every one. Of roughly 100,000 clones listed, roughly four fifths are singletons. Time point specified: after dendritic cell vaccination, including at tumor progression/relapse. Material: blood, obtained after dendritic cell vaccination. These receptors originate from a human donor with glioblastoma.

This rearrangement joins TRBV27 to TRBJ2-1, with D possibly being TRBD2 (5 bases). Germline assignment: CDR1 MNHEY and CDR2 SMNVEV (reference sequence). V was cut by 5 bases and J by 8 bases, with 7 bases left in between. The CDR3 loop spans 11 amino acids. The CDR3 bases are TGTGCCAGCAGTAAGAGGGATGAGCAGTTCTTC. As protein: CASSKRDEQFF.

The rearrangement links TRBV7-3 to TRBJ2-3, with 9 positions matching TRBD2. Germline V gene sequence: CDR1 SGHTA, CDR2 FQGTGA. V was clipped by 0 bases and J by 6 bases; unmatched bases: 1. CDR3 length: 14 residues. The CDR3: CASSLTTSGDTQYF. The CDR3 bases are TGTGCCAGCAGCTTAACTACTAGCGGGGATACGCAGTATTTT.

The V gene is TRBV18, the J gene TRBJ1-2, with D hard to call. Germline-derived CDR1 and CDR2 are KGHSH and LQKENI. Trimming removed 4 bases from V and 5 bases from J, with 14 bases in between. This CDR3 region has 14 residues. This CDR3 reads CASSRGVSPYGYTF. CDR3 in DNA: TGTGCCAGCTCACGGGGAGTAAGCCCGTATGGCTACACCTTC.

This clone was counted a few times. The chain has TRBV5-1 and TRBJ1-6; 7 bases are a match to TRBD1. CDR1 and CDR2 from the germline V gene are SGHRS and YFSETQ. V lost 4 bases to trimming and J lost 8 bases; unmatched junction nucleotides: 12. This CDR3 has 16 residues. The CDR3 DNA follows: TGCGCCAGCAGCCCGGGTCAGGGGGTAGGTGATTCACCCCTCCACTTT. Protein product: CASSPGQGVGDSPLHF.

The chain employs TRBV12-5 and TRBJ2-2, with TRBD2 matching over 14 bases. V lost 2 bases, J lost 0 bases, and 11 bases stayed unmatched. Germline CDR1 and CDR2: LGHNT and FRNRAP. CDR3 length: 21 residues. CDR3 region: CASGLNKLGLAGDTNTGELFF. CDR3 coding DNA: TGTGCTAGTGGTTTGAATAAATTGGGACTAGCGGGGGATACGAACACCGGGGAGCTGTTTTTT.

The chain uses TRBV12-2 and TRBJ2-5; the D call in the table, TRBD1, was not verified against the DNA. TRBV12-2 is noted as a pseudogene. CDR3 length equals 15 residues. In nucleotides, the CDR3 is TGTGCAACCCGATGTAAGGACAGGGACCCTTCGGCCCAGTACTTC. Amino acids: CATRCKDRDPSAQYF.

The CDR3 DNA reads as TGCGCCAGCAGGCAGGGGACAGGATCCTACGAGCAGTACTTC. The encoded protein is CASRQGTGSYEQYF. The chain joins TRBV5-1 to TRBJ2-7; TRBD1 matches 8 bases. V lost 5 bases and J lost 1; bases outside the gene matches: 5. Germline CDR1 SGHRS, CDR2 YFSETQ. The CDR3 totals 14 residues. Together with reference TRBV5-1 and TRBJ2-7, the CDR3 gives the full variable domain: KAGVTQTPRYLIKTRGQQVTLSCSPISGHRSVSWYQQTPGQGLQFLFEYFSETQRNKGNFPGRFSGRQFSNSRSEMNVSTLELGDSALYLCASRQGTGSYEQYFGPGTRLTVT.

V and J are TRBV6-6 and TRBJ2-3; TRBD2 matches at 8 bases. CDR1 and CDR2 (germline): MNHNY, SVGAGI (reference sequence). Trimming at V came to 2 bases and at J to 9 bases, leaving 10 bases not matched to a gene. The length of the CDR3 is 15 residues. CDR3 region: CASSYPGLGSLTQYF. CDR3 bases: TGTGCCAGCAGTTACCCGGGACTAGGGAGCTTGACGCAGTATTTT.

The chain recombines TRBV9 with TRBJ2-3, with D tentatively TRBD1 (7 bases). The CDR3 has 16 residues. Germline CDR1 is SGDLS and CDR2 is YYNGEE. V was cut by 0 bases and J by 2 bases, with 13 bases left in between. DNA of the CDR3: TGTGCCAGCAGCGTAGGCGGGGACAGAATCACAGATACGCAGTATTTT. Protein sequence: CASSVGGDRITDTQYF.

J is TRBJ1-1 and V is TRBV20-1; D gene unclear. In germline, CDR1 is DFQATT, CDR2 SNEGSKA (reference sequence). The CDR3 loop spans 11 amino acids. The V and J ends lost 4 bases and 0 bases respectively, with 3 bases between them. The CDR3 coding sequence is TGCAGTGCTACGGTGAACACTGAAGCTTTCTTT. Its translation is CSATVNTEAFF.

This chain uses TRBV2 with TRBJ1-2, with a tentative D call TRBD1 (5 bases). Trimming took off 5 bases at V and 8 bases at J, with 21 bases between the two ends. Germline lookup yields CDR1 SNHLY and CDR2 FYNNEI. The CDR3 runs 15 residues. The CDR3 bases are TGTGCCAGCAGTTCCCCCCTCCGGGGGGTGACGGGCTACACCTTC. This codes for CASSSPLRGVTGYTF.

J is TRBJ2-7 and V is TRBV5-1; tentative D call: TRBD1 (5 bases). Germline V CDR1 and CDR2: SGHRS, YFSETQ. Trimming removed 1 base from V and 3 bases from J, with 8 bases in between. The CDR3 length is 13 residues. The CDR3 DNA reads TGCGCCAGCAGCTTGCAGGGTAGCTACGAGCAGTACTTC. Translating it yields CASSLQGSYEQYF. Full variable domain (rest looked up from reference TRBV5-1 and TRBJ2-7): KAGVTQTPRYLIKTRGQQVTLSCSPISGHRSVSWYQQTPGQGLQFLFEYFSETQRNKGNFPGRFSGRQFSNSRSEMNVSTLELGDSALYLCASSLQGSYEQYFGPGTRLTVT.

The chain couples TRBV7-2 to TRBJ2-2, with 10 bases fitting TRBD2. Germline CDR1 reads SGHTA; CDR2 reads FQGNSA. The CDR3 loop spans 16 amino acids. V was clipped by 5 bases and J by 0 bases; unmatched bases: 3. The CDR3 loop reads CASSLLAGANTGELFF. The CDR3 region has the DNA TGTGCCAGCAGCCTCCTAGCGGGGGCGAACACCGGGGAGCTGTTTTTT. Based on the CDR3 plus reference TRBV7-2 and TRBJ2-2, the full variable domain is GAGVSQSPSNKVTEKGKDVELRCDPISGHTALYWYRQSLGQGLEFLIYFQGNSAPDKSGLPSDRFSAERTGGSVSTLTIQRTQQEDSAVYLCASSLLAGANTGELFFGEGSRLTVL.

CDR3 region: CASRGQGVPYEQYF. In nucleotides, the CDR3 is TGTGCCAGCAGGGGACAGGGGGTCCCCTACGAGCAGTACTTC. The J gene is TRBJ2-7, the V gene TRBV6-1, with 11 bases matching TRBD1. Germline V gives CDR1 MNHNS, CDR2 SASEGT. Trimming removed 6 bases from V and 2 bases from J; junction bases left unmatched: 3. The CDR3 is 14 amino acids.

This clone was detected only a few times. The DNA of the CDR3 is TGCGCCAGCAGCTGGGGGGGGGACCCAGCTCTTGAAGCTTTCTTT. Translated, it gives CASSWGGDPALEAFF. V gene TRBV5-1 combines with J gene TRBJ1-1, with D tentatively TRBD1 (5 bases). Trimming shortened V by 3 bases and J by 7 bases, and 19 bases separated the two germline ends. Germline lookup yields CDR1 SGHRS and CDR2 YFSETQ. This CDR3 has 15 residues.

This chain uses TRBV6-5 with TRBJ1-2, with D possibly being TRBD1 (5 bases). The germline CDR1 and CDR2 sequences are MNHEY and SVGAGI. V dropped 5 bases and J dropped 2 bases, with 12 bases sitting between them. The CDR3 runs 14 residues. Here the CDR3 DNA reads TGTGCCAGCAGTGTAGACAGAGAAAACTATGGCTACACCTTC. Its protein product is CASSVDRENYGYTF.

This clone was observed once. The chain joins TRBV5-4 to TRBJ2-7; tentatively, D is TRBD1 (8 bases). The CDR3 contains 15 residues. The germline V gene encodes CDR1 SGHNT and CDR2 YYREEE (reference sequence). Trimming pared 4 bases from V and 1 base from J, leaving 15 bases between. CDR3 protein: CASSQGGTGSYEQYF. The CDR3 nucleotides are TGTGCCAGCAGCCAGGGGGGGACAGGATCCTACGAGCAGTACTTC. The full variable domain, with the rest looked up from reference TRBV5-4 and TRBJ2-7, is ETGVTQSPTHLIKTRGQQVTLRCSSQSGHNTVSWYQQALGQGPQFIFQYYREEENGRGNFPPRFSGLQFPNYSSELNVNALELDDSALYLCASSQGGTGSYEQYFGPGTRLTVT.

The chain recombines TRBV7-9 with TRBJ1-1, with a tentative D call TRBD1 (6 bases). CDR1 is SEHNR and CDR2 is FQNEAQ in the germline V gene (reference sequence). The V end lost 0 bases, the J end lost 3 bases, and 8 bases lay between the germline ends. This CDR3 is built from 14 residues. The DNA for the CDR3 is TGTGCCAGCAGCTTAGCGGGACAAGACACTGAAGCTTTCTTT. Translation gives CASSLAGQDTEAFF.

The genes are TRBV6-4 and TRBJ1-1, with D possibly being TRBD1 (6 bases). The germline V gene has CDR1 MRHNA and CDR2 SNTAGT. The CDR3 consists of 13 residues. Between the trimmed V and J ends, which lost 6 bases and 5 bases, there was a span of 13 bases. The CDR3 spells CASSPRGDTEAFF. In DNA form, the CDR3 reads TGTGCCAGCAGCCCCAGGGGTGATACTGAAGCTTTCTTT.

This clone was observed once. The chain recombines TRBV2 with TRBJ1-1; D remains unclear. The CDR3 totals 13 residues. The V end lost 3 bases, the J end lost 7 bases, and 12 bases lay between the germline ends. Germline V CDR1 and CDR2: SNHLY, FYNNEI. CDR3 bases: TGTGCCAGCAGTGACGGCTACCGGGGTGAAGCTTTCTTT. It specifies CASSDGYRGEAFF.

The J gene is TRBJ2-7, the V gene TRBV2; 7 nucleotides agree with TRBD1. Germline CDR1 reads SNHLY; CDR2 reads FYNNEI. CDR3 length: 13 amino acids. The junction had 9 bases not matched to a gene; V was cut back by 11 bases and J by 2 bases. This CDR3 is CAGRQGGAYEQYF. CDR3 sequence (DNA): TGTGCCGGTAGACAGGGTGGCGCCTACGAGCAGTACTTC.

This chain uses TRBV2 with TRBJ1-5, with 7 bases lining up with TRBD1. V dropped 3 bases and J dropped 4; count of bases not matched to a gene: 6. The CDR3 is 15 amino acids. The germline V gene has CDR1 SNHLY and CDR2 FYNNEI. CDR3 sequence reads: CASSDSGGLNQPQHF. CDR3 DNA: TGTGCCAGCAGTGATTCAGGGGGGTTAAATCAGCCCCAGCATTTT.

V is TRBV5-4 and J is TRBJ1-4; 7 bases line up with TRBD1. This CDR3 is built from 16 residues. Germline values: CDR1 SGHNT, CDR2 YYREEE (reference sequence). V lost 2 bases and J lost 4; bases outside the gene matches: 8. The CDR3 region is CASSLDPGQNNEKLFF. The CDR3 bases are TGTGCCAGCAGCTTAGATCCGGGACAGAATAATGAAAAACTGTTTTTT.

The chain uses TRBV2 and TRBJ2-1, with 11 bases matching TRBD2. Germline loops: CDR1 SNHLY, CDR2 FYNNEI. V lost 6 bases, J lost 4 bases, and 2 bases stayed unmatched. The CDR3 runs to 14 residues. Here the CDR3 DNA reads TGTGCCAGCAGGGGACTAGCGGAGTACAATGAGCAGTTCTTC. Its protein is CASRGLAEYNEQFF.

The V gene is TRBV12-5, the J gene TRBJ2-3; D perhaps matches TRBD2 (5 bases). The CDR3 loop spans 13 amino acids. Germline-derived CDR1 and CDR2 are LGHNT and FRNRAP. Trimming cost V 0 bases and J 5 bases, with 6 bases left between them. The CDR3 sequence is CASGLVLGDTQYF. CDR3 nucleotide sequence: TGTGCTAGTGGTTTGGTACTAGGAGATACGCAGTATTTT.

The chain has TRBV25-1 and TRBJ2-1, with 9 bases aligning to TRBD2. The CDR3 is 16 residues long. The junction had 12 bases not matched to a gene; V was cut back by 5 bases and J by 7 bases. Looked up from germline, CDR1 is MGHDK and CDR2 is SYGVNS. The CDR3, as DNA: TGTGCCAGCAGTAAGGACCTGGGCGGGGGGGTGAATGAGCAGTTCTTC. It is translated as CASSKDLGGGVNEQFF.

V usage is TRBV7-9 and J usage is TRBJ2-2; D unresolved. The V gene's germline CDR1 is SEHNR and CDR2 FQNEAQ (reference sequence). The CDR3 contains 14 residues. The V end lost 5 bases, the J end lost 3 bases, and 10 bases lay between the germline ends. The DNA of the CDR3 is TGTGCCAGCAGCCCCGGGTCCGACACCGGGGAGCTGTTTTTT. It encodes CASSPGSDTGELFF.

The chain recombines TRBV5-1 with TRBJ1-5; 7 bases line up with TRBD1. The CDR3 is 15 amino acids. V dropped 0 bases and J dropped 1; count of bases not matched to a gene: 1. Germline V gives CDR1 SGHRS, CDR2 YFSETQ. DNA of the CDR3: TGCGCCAGCAGCTTGGGACAGGGAAGCAATCAGCCCCAGCATTTT. Translation gives CASSLGQGSNQPQHF.

The chain employs TRBV4-2 and TRBJ1-4; maybe TRBD1 (5 bases). This CDR3 is 15 amino acids long. Germline assignment: CDR1 LGHNA and CDR2 YNFKEQ. V dropped 0 bases and J dropped 0 bases, with 5 bases sitting between them. The CDR3, as DNA: TGTGCCAGCAGCCAAGAGACAGCAACTAATGAAAAACTGTTTTTT. The encoded protein is CASSQETATNEKLFF.

The chain recombines TRBV12-2 with TRBJ1-2; TRBD1 was called by the table and not checked on the DNA. TRBV12-2 corresponds to a pseudogene. This CDR3 has 14 amino acids. For the CDR3, the DNA is TGTGCAAGTCGCTTAGCGGGGCAGGGGGACGGCTACACCTTC. Amino acid sequence: CASRLAGQGDGYTF.